A selection of T cell receptor beta chains follows, all from one sample in a study of blood T cell repertoires in COVID-19. TCRdb keeps only in-frame clones here, not all; method: immunoSEQ multiplex PCR. The sample carries approximately 190,000 clones, roughly 89% recorded once. Input material: PBMCs or T cells enriched from blood (not recorded which). The receptors come from a woman younger than 45 who had been exposed to COVID-19. CDR3s include the opening cysteine and the closing phenylalanine or tryptophan. A D gene is named only where the DNA matches it firmly. Clone size appears in some rows only: once, few, many, or a class for an expanded clone.

j_gene	d_gene	abundance	v_gene	CDR3nt	CDR3aa
TRBJ1-4	NA	NA	TRBV11-2	TGTGCCAGCAGCTACCTACAGGGCCGGTACGGGGAAAAACTGTTTTTT	CASSYLQGRYGEKLFF
TRBJ1-5	NA	NA	TRBV2	TGTGCCAGCAGTGAAGGGCAGGGTTCCAATCAGCCCCAGCATTTT	CASSEGQGSNQPQHF
TRBJ2-1	NA	NA	TRBV6-1	TGTGCCAGCAGTGAGGGTCAGGGTTCCTACAATGAGCAGTTCTTC	CASSEGQGSYNEQFF
TRBJ1-1	NA	NA	TRBV6-5	TGTGCCAGCAGAGAGGCGGGGCGCAGTGAAGCTTTCTTT	CASREAGRSEAFF
TRBJ1-4	NA	NA	TRBV7-2	TGTGCCAGCAGCTTAGTGGGGGGTTCCGAAAAACTGTTTTTT	CASSLVGGSEKLFF
TRBJ2-7	TRBD1	NA	TRBV5-1	TGCGCCAGCAGCTTGCTACAGGGGGCCGGCAACGAGCAGTACTTC	CASSLLQGAGNEQYF
TRBJ1-2	TRBD1	NA	TRBV7-7	TGTGCCAGCAGCACCGACAGGGGGCGGGTTGGAGGTAACTATGGCTACACCTTC	CASSTDRGRVGGNYGYTF
TRBJ2-5	TRBD1	once	TRBV6-5	TGTGCCAGCTCCGAAAGAGGGGGCCTTTGGGAGACCCAGTACTTC	CASSERGGLWETQYF
TRBJ2-3	NA	NA	TRBV5-6	TGTGCCAGCAGCGGGAGGTCAGATACGCAGTATTTT	CASSGRSDTQYF
TRBJ2-2	NA	NA	TRBV4-2	TGTGCCAGCAGCCAAGGGGGCGGGAACACCGGGGAGCTGTTTTTT	CASSQGGGNTGELFF
TRBJ2-3	NA	NA	TRBV7-2	TGTGCCAGCAGCTACAGGACAGATACGCAGTATTTT	CASSYRTDTQYF
TRBJ1-2	TRBD1	NA	TRBV5-1	TGCGCCAGCAGCTTGGCGACAGGGAGCGGCTACACCTTC	CASSLATGSGYTF
TRBJ1-6	TRBD1	NA	TRBV20-1	TGCAGTGCAAGTATCCGGGACAGAAATTCACCCCTCCACTTT	CSASIRDRNSPLHF
TRBJ2-7	NA	NA	TRBV5-6	TGTGCCAGCGAAAGGACAGATCGCGAGCAGTACTTC	CASERTDREQYF
TRBJ1-2	TRBD1	NA	TRBV19	TGTGCCAGTAGTACCACGAACAGGGGCACCTATGGCTACACCTTC	CASSTTNRGTYGYTF
TRBJ2-7	NA	NA	TRBV6-5	TGTGCCAGCAGTTACTCGAATGGGGGGAGTTACGAGCAGTACTTC	CASSYSNGGSYEQYF
TRBJ2-3	NA	NA	TRBV3-1/TRBV3-2	TGTGCCAGCAGCCCGGGGAGTACAGATACGCAGTATTTT	CASSPGSTDTQYF
TRBJ1-3	TRBD1	once	TRBV2	TGTGCCAGCAGTACCGGGACAGGGAGCTCTGGAAACACCATATATTTT	CASSTGTGSSGNTIYF
TRBJ1-1	NA	NA	TRBV28	TGTGCCAGCAGTCCTCATCGGGGGTTGGAAACTTTCTTT	CASSPHRGLETFF
TRBJ2-1	NA	NA	TRBV7-2	TGTGCCAGCAGCTTAGCGGGGGGACTTAACAATGAGCAGTTCTTC	CASSLAGGLNNEQFF
TRBJ2-7	NA	NA	TRBV19	TGTGCCAGTAGTCCCCGGGATTCCTACGAGCAGTACTTC	CASSPRDSYEQYF
TRBJ1-3	NA	NA	TRBV30	TGTGCCTGGATGGAGACAGTTATAAGCTCTGGAAACACCATATATTTT	CAWMETVISSGNTIYF
TRBJ2-3	NA	NA	TRBV25-1	TGTGCCAGCAGTGAATATTCTTTGTCAGATACGCAGTATTTT	CASSEYSLSDTQYF
TRBJ2-1	NA	once	TRBV10-1	TGCGCCAGCAGTGAATCGGGGGTGGTCCCGTACAATGAGCAGTTCTTC	CASSESGVVPYNEQFF
TRBJ1-2	NA	NA	TRBV15	TGTGCCACTAGCGGCGGCCTGAACTATGGCTACACCTTC	CATSGGLNYGYTF
TRBJ2-3	TRBD1	NA	TRBV5-6	TGTGCCAGCAGCTCCGTAGACAGGGCTAGGAGAGAAGGCACAGATACGCAGTATTTT	CASSSVDRARREGTDTQYF
TRBJ1-3	NA	NA	TRBV11-2	TGTGCCAGCAGCCGACTCAATCTAAACACCATATATTTT	CASSRLNLNTIYF
TRBJ1-2	TRBD1	NA	TRBV7-2	TGTGCCAGCAGAATAGGGGGCTCGGACTATGGCTACACCTTC	CASRIGGSDYGYTF
TRBJ1-4	TRBD1	NA	TRBV4-3	TGCGCCAGCAGCAAGACAGGGGGACATGAAAAACTGTTTTTT	CASSKTGGHEKLFF
TRBJ2-1	NA	NA	TRBV9	TGTGCCAGCAGCGTAGCGGACTCGGGTGTTGACAATGAGCAGTTCTTC	CASSVADSGVDNEQFF
TRBJ2-1	NA	NA	TRBV7-2	TGTGCCAGCAGCTTGGCAGGGTCCTACAATGAGCAGTTCTTC	CASSLAGSYNEQFF
TRBJ2-1	TRBD1	NA	TRBV5-1	TGCGCCAGCAGCTTGGACCTGGACAGGGACGAGCAGTTCTTC	CASSLDLDRDEQFF
TRBJ2-1	NA	NA	TRBV5-1	TGCGCCAGCAGCTTGAGGGCCGGGATTTCCTACAATGAGCAGTTCTTC	CASSLRAGISYNEQFF